Below are 3 T cell receptor beta chains sequenced from a single sample in a study of blood T cell repertoires in COVID-19. Libraries were prepared by immunoSEQ multiplex PCR; TCRdb keeps only in-frame clonotypes and omits some of them. This sample yields 140,000 or so clones, of which 70% to 80% are seen a single time; about 5% belongs to the top ten. Material for sequencing was peripheral blood. The receptors come from a woman in her 70s with COVID-19, enrolled during active disease.

This chain links TRBV2 with TRBJ1-1; D remains unclear. This CDR3 is built from 14 residues. V was trimmed by 7 bases and J by 0 bases, leaving 12 bases between them. Per germline, CDR1 SNHLY and CDR2 FYNNEI. CDR3 in DNA: TGTGCCAGCAAGAACAGCGGCCTGAACACTGAAGCTTTCTTT. It codes for CASKNSGLNTEAFF.

V and J are TRBV28 and TRBJ2-7, with 13 positions matching TRBD2. The V segment lost 6 bases and the J segment 4 bases; nucleotides outside the gene matches: 9. Germline V CDR1 and CDR2: MDHEN, SYDVKM. The CDR3 runs to 16 residues. CDR3 nucleotides: TGTGCCAGCAGGCCGTGGACTAGCGGGGGATCGTACGAGCAGTACTTC. Its protein is CASRPWTSGGSYEQYF.

V gene TRBV18 combines with J gene TRBJ2-5; weak D call: TRBD1 (5 bases). The CDR3 runs to 14 residues. Per the germline V gene, CDR1 is KGHSH and CDR2 is LQKENI. Trimming cost V 6 bases and J 5 bases, with 16 bases left between them. The CDR3 protein is CASSLGQGWETQYF. CDR3 in DNA: TGTGCCAGCTCCCTGGGGCAGGGCTGGGAGACCCAGTACTTC.